This TCR beta chain was identified during a study of T cell responses to AZD1222 COVID-19 vaccine. Findings and limits, study-wide: Donors were chiefly white British, with a greater number of females, and clonal diversity was perhaps underestimated. Repertoire sampling occurred only after the peak T cell response. Baseline seropositivity characterized only six AZD1222 recipients. Spike-specific TCR breadth and depth grew following two AZD1222 doses.

The CDR3 length is 15 residues. V was clipped by 3 bases and J by 4 bases; unmatched bases: 5. CDR1 and CDR2 (germline): LNHNV, YYDKDF (reference sequence). Profiled with immunoSEQ multiplex PCR; TCRdb holds only in-frame clones, not every one. This table holds about 110,000 clones, 87% found once. Remarks on this clone: What it recognizes is unknown.

The sequence derives from an adult who received the AZD1222 COVID-19 vaccine. The genes are TRBV15 and TRBJ1-4, with TRBD1 identical over 7 bases. The specimen was peripheral blood, collected 28 days after the second AZD1222 dose. CDR3 in amino acids: CATSSPGQLNEKLFF. Written as DNA, the CDR3 is TGTGCCACCAGCAGTCCGGGACAGCTTAATGAAAAACTGTTTTTT.